The present T cell receptor (beta chain) was sequenced within a study of control samples from healthy donors and cancer patients. The repertoire was sequenced with immunoSEQ multiplex PCR; TCRdb's copy has only in-frame clones and lacks some. The sample has approximately 180,000 clones, about nine tenths seen once. Germline lookup yields CDR1 SGDLS and CDR2 YYNGEE. V lost 0 bases and J 2 bases, leaving 10 bases between the germline ends. The CDR3 spans 15 residues. The rearrangement joins TRBV9 to TRBJ2-3, with D tentatively TRBD1 (5 bases). This TCR came from a woman in her thirties or forties in good health. The sample taken for sequencing was blood. Written as DNA, the CDR3 is TGTGCCAGCAGCGTAGTTATAGGGGCCACAGATACGCAGTATTTT. It yields the protein CASSVVIGATDTQYF.